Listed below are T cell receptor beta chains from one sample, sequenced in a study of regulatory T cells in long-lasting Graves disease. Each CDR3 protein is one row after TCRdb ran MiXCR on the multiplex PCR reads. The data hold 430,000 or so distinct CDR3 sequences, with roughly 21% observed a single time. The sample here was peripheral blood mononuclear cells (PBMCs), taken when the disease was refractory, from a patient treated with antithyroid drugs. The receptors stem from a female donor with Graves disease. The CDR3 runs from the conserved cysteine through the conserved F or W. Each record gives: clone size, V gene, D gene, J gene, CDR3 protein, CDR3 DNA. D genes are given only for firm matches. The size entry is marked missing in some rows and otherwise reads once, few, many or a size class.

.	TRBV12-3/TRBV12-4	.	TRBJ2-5	CASQTQGFGKTQYF	TGTGCCAGCCAAACCCAGGGGTTTGGAAAGACCCAGTACTTC
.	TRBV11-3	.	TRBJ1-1	CASSLDGPNTEAFF	TGTGCCAGCAGCTTAGACGGGCCGAACACTGAAGCTTTCTTT
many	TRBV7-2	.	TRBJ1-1	CASSRFGENTEAFF	TGTGCCAGCAGCCGATTCGGGGAGAACACTGAAGCTTTCTTT
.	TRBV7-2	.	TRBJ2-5	CASSLGGGASETQYF	TGTGCCAGCAGCTTGGGGGGGGGGGCTTCAGAGACCCAGTACTTC
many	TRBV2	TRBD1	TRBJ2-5	CASLAGTGGWETQYF	TGTGCCAGCCTAGCCGGGACAGGGGGATGGGAGACCCAGTACTTC
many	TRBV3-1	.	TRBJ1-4	CASSQDRLGF	TGTGCCAGCAGCCAGGACCGACTTGGTTTT
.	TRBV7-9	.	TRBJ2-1	CASSSLPSSYNEQFF	TGTGCCAGCAGCTCCCTCCCGAGCTCCTACAATGAGCAGTTCTTC
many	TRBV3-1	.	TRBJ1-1	CASSQNRVSEAFF	TGTGCCAGCAGCCAGAACAGGGTCTCTGAAGCTTTCTTT
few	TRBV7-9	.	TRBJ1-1	CASSDHREGEAFF	TGTGCCAGCAGCGACCACAGGGAGGGAGAAGCTTTCTTT
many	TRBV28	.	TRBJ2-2	CATLQNTGELFF	TGTGCCACCCTCCAAAACACCGGGGAGCTGTTTTTT
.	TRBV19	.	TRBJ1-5	CASNSHDRYPNQPQHF	TGTGCCAGCAACAGCCATGACAGGTACCCAAATCAGCCCCAGCATTTT
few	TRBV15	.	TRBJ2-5	CATSRRRSETQYF	TGTGCCACCAGCAGGCGCAGATCCGAGACCCAGTACTTC